This section outlines one T cell receptor beta chain sequence together with its context. From the 5' RACE reads, TCRdb called clonotypes with MiXCR, one entry per CDR3 protein. The profile shows a few hundred thousand distinct CDR3 sequences, about 8.3% of them singletons. The data were taken from a study of identical twins. These data were likewise used in another study, on yellow fever vaccine responses in identical twins.

The sample taken for sequencing was CD8+ T cells sorted from blood. The clonotype was recovered from a woman between 18 and 30 years old in good health.

Here the CDR3 reads CAWSRDNVDTQYF. CDR3 DNA sequence: TGTGCCTGGAGCCGGGACAACGTAGATACGCAGTATTTT. The chain combines TRBV30 with TRBJ2-3; tentatively, D is TRBD1 (6 bases). The V gene lost 3 bases and the J gene lost 5 bases, with 12 bases spanning the gap. CDR1 is GTSNPN and CDR2 is SVGIG in the germline V gene (reference sequence). The CDR3 extends over 13 amino acids.